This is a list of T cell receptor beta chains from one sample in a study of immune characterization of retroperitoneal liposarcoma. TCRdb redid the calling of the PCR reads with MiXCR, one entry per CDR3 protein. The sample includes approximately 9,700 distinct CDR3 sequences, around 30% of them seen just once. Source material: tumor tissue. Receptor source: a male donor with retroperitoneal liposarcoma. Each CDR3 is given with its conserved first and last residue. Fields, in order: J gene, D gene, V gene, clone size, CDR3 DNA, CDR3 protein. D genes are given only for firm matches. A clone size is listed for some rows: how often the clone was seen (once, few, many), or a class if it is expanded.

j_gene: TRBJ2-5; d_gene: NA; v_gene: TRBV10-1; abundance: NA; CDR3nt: TGCGCCAGCAGTGAGATTCAGGCGGGGACCCAGTACTTC; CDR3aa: CASSEIQAGTQYF
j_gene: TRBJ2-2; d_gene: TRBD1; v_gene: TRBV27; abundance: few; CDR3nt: TGTGCCAGCAGCCTCACAGGGGCTGCGAACACCGGGGAGCTGTTTTTT; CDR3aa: CASSLTGAANTGELFF
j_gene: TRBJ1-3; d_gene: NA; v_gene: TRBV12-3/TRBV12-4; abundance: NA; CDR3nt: TGTGCCAGCAGTTTTTATGGGGACACCATATATTTT; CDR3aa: CASSFYGDTIYF
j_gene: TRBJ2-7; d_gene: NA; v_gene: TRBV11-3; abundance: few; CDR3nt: TGTGCCAGCAGCTTATCTCGAGGGCTTTCCTACGAGCAGTACTTC; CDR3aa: CASSLSRGLSYEQYF
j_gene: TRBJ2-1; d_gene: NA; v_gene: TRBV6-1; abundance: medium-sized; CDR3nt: TGTGCCAGCAGAACGGGGGCCTACAATGAGCAGTTCTTC; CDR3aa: CASRTGAYNEQFF
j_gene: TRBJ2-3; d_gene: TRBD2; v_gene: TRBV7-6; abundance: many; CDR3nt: TGTGCCAGCAGCTTAGTAGGCACTAGCGGAAGCACAGATACGCAGTATTTT; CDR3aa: CASSLVGTSGSTDTQYF
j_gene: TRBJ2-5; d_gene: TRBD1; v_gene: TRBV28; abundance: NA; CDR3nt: TGTGCCAGCAGTCTCACGCCGACAGGGGCAGAGACCCAGTACTTC; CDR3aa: CASSLTPTGAETQYF
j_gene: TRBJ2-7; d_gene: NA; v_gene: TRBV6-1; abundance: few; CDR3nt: TGTGCCAGCAGTCTATCTCTGCGCGAGCAGTACTTC; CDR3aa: CASSLSLREQYF
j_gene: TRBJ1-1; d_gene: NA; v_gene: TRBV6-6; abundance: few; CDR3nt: TGTGCCAGCAGTTACTCGGTGGACACTGAAGCTTTCTTT; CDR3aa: CASSYSVDTEAFF
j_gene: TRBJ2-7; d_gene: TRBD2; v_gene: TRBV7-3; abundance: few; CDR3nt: TGTGCCAGCAGCTCGACGTCAGCGGGAGGGGGACGTTATGAGCAGTACTTC; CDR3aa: CASSSTSAGGGRYEQYF
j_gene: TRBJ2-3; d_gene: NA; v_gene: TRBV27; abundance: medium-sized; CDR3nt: TGTGCCAGCAGTTTTTGGGGGGCTAGCACAGATACGCAGTATTTT; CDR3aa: CASSFWGASTDTQYF
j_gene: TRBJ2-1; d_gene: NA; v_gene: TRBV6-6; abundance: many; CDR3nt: TGTGCCAGCAGTTACGGCCGCTACAATGAGCAGTTCTTC; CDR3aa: CASSYGRYNEQFF
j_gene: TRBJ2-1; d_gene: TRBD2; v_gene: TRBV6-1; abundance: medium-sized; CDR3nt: TGTGCCAGCAGCCAGAGAGCGGGAGTCGTGGGTCGGTTCTTC; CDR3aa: CASSQRAGVVGRFF
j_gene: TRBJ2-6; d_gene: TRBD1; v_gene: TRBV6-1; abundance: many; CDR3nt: TGTGCCAGCAGAGCGGACAGGGGAGGTTCTGGGGCCAACGTCCTGACTTTC; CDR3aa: CASRADRGGSGANVLTF
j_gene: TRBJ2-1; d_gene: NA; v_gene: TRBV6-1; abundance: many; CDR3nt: TGTGCCAGCAGCAGGGACCCAGGCGAGCAGTTCTTC; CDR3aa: CASSRDPGEQFF
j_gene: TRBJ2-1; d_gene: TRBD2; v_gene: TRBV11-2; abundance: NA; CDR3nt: TGTGCCAGCAGCTTTAACAGTGGGGACTACGAGCAGTTCTTC; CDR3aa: CASSFNSGDYEQFF
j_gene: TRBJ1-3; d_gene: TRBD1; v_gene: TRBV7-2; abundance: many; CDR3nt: TGTGCCAGCAGCCCGGACAGGGTGGACGGAAACACCATATATTTT; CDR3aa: CASSPDRVDGNTIYF
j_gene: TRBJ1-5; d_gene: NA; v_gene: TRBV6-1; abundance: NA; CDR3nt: TGTGCCAGCAGTGACGGGAGGCCCCAGCATTTT; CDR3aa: CASSDGRPQHF
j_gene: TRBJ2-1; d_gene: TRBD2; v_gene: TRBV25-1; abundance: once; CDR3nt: TGTGCCAGCAGTGAATATGCGGGCGGGAGGGCCGGGAATGAGCAGTTCTTC; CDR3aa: CASSEYAGGRAGNEQFF
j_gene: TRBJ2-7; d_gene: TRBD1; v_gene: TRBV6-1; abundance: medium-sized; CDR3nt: TGTGCCAGCAGTCCCCGGACAGGGTTTAGCTCCTACGAGCAGTACTTC; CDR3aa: CASSPRTGFSSYEQYF
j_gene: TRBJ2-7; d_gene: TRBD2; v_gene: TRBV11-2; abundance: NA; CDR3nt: TGTGCCAGCAGCTTAGGTCTAGCGGGATTTTACAATGAGCAGTACTTC; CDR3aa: CASSLGLAGFYNEQYF
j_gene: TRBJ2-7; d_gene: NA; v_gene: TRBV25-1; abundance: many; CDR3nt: TGTGCCAGCAGTGAAGGTCGGCTTGAGCAGTACTTC; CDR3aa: CASSEGRLEQYF
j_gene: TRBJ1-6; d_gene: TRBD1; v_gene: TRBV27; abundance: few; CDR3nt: TGTGCCAGCAGTTTAGATGTCGGGACAGGGGGCGGTCCACCCCTCCACTTT; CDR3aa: CASSLDVGTGGGPPLHF
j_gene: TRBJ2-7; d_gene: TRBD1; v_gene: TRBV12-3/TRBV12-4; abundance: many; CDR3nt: TGTGCCAGTGGTGGCAGACAGGGGATTCGCGAGCAGTACTTC; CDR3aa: CASGGRQGIREQYF
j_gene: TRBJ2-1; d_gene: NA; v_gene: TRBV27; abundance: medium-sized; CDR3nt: TGTGCCAGCAGTATCCCGGGACGGGGCTCCTACAATGAGCAGTTCTTC; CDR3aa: CASSIPGRGSYNEQFF
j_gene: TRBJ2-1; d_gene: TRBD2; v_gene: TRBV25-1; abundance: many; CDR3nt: TGTGCCAGCAGTTTGGGAGGGTTGGAGACCCAGTTCTTC; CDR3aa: CASSLGGLETQFF
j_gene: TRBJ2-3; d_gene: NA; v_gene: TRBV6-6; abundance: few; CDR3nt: TGTGCCAGCAGTTATGGAGGGGGCCTGGATACGCAGTATTTT; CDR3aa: CASSYGGGLDTQYF
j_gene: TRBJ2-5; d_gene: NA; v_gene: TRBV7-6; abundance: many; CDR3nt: TGTGCCAGCAGCGCCGACAGGCCCCCCTACAATGAGCAGTACTTC; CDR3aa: CASSADRPPYNEQYF
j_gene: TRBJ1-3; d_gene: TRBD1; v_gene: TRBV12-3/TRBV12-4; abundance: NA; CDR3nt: TGTGCCAGCAGTCGACAGGGAGGAAACACCATATATTTT; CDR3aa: CASSRQGGNTIYF
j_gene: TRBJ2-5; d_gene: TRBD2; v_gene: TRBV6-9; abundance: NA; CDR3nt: TGTGCCAGCTCCCCCGGGTCGGGGGGGCCTGGGAATGAGCAGTACTTC; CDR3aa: CASSPGSGGPGNEQYF
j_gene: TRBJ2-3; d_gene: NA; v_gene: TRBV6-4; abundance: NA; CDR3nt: TGTGCCAGCAGTGACTCGGCGACTAGCACAGATACGCAGTATTTT; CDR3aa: CASSDSATSTDTQYF
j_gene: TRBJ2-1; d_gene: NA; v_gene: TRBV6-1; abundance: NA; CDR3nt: TGTGCCAACCTACCCCCGTCGCGTCCCTCCTACAATGAGCAGTTCTTC; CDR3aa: CANLPPSRPSYNEQFF
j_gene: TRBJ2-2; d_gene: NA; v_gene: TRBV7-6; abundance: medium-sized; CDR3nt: TGTGCCAGCAGCGCGGGTCAGACCGGGGAGCTGTTTTTT; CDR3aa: CASSAGQTGELFF
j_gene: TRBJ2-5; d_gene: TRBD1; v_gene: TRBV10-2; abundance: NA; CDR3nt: TGCGCCGCCGGACAGGGAAAGGGAGAGACCCAGTACTTC; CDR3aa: CAAGQGKGETQYF